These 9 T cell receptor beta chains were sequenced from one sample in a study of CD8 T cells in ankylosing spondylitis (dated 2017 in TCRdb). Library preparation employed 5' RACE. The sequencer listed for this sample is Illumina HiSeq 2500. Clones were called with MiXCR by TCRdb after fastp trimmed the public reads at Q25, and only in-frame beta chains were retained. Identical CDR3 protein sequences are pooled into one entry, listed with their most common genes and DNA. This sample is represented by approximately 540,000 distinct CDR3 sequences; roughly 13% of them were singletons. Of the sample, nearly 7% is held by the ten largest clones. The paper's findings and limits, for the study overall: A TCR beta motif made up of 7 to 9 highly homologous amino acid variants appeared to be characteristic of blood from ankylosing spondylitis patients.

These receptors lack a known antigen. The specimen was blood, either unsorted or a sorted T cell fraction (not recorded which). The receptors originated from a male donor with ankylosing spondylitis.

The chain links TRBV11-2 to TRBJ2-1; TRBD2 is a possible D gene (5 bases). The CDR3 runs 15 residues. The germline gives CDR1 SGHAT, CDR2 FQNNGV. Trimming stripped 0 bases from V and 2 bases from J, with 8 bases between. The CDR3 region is CASSLEGSAYNEQFF. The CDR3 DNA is TGTGCCAGCAGCTTAGAGGGGAGCGCCTACAATGAGCAGTTCTTC.

The chain's CDR3 is CSAPVRVETQYF. The CDR3 region has the DNA TGCAGTGCCCCCGTCAGGGTTGAGACCCAGTACTTC. V gene TRBV20-1 combines with J gene TRBJ2-5; D is perhaps TRBD1 (5 bases). Trimming took 6 bases from V and 5 from J, leaving 13 bases between them. CDR3 length: 12 residues. The germline gives CDR1 DFQATT, CDR2 SNEGSKA (reference sequence).

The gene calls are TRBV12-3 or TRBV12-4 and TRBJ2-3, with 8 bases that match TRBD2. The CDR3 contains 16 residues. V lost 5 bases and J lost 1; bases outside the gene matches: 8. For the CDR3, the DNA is TGTGCCAGCAGTCCCCGGGGGGGGGGGCGCACAGATACGCAGTATTTT. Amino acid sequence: CASSPRGGGRTDTQYF.

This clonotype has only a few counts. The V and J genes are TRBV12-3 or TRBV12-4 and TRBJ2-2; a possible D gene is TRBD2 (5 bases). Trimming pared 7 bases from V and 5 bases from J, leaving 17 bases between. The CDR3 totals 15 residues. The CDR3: CASTPLARGTGELFF. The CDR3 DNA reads TGTGCCAGCACTCCTTTGGCTCGGGGAACCGGGGAGCTGTTTTTT.

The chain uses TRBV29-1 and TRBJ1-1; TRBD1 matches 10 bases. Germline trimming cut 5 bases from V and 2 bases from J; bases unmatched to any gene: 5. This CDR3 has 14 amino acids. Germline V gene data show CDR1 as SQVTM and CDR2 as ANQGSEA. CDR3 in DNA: TGCAGCGTTCGACAGGGGGCGATAAACACTGAAGCTTTCTTT. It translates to CSVRQGAINTEAFF.

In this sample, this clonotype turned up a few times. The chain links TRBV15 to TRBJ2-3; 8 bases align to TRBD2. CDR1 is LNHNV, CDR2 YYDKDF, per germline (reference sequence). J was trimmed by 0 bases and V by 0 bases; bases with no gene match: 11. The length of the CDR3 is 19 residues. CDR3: CATSRDSASGLDSTDTQYF. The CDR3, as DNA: TGTGCCACCAGCAGAGATAGCGCTAGCGGGCTAGATAGCACAGATACGCAGTATTTT.

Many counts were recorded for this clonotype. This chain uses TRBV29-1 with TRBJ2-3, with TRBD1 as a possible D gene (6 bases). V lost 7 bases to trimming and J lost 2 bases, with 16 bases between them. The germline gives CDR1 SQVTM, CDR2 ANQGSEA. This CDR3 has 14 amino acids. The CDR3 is CSAWDIFDTDTQYF. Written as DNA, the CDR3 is TGCAGCGCCTGGGACATCTTCGACACAGATACGCAGTATTTT.

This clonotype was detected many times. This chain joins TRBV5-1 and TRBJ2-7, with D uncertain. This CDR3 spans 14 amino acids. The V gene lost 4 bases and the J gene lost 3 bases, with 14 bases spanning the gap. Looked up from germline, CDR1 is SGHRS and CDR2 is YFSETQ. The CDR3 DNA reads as TGCGCCAGCAGCCCACGACCGGATTTCTACGAGCAGTACTTC. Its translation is CASSPRPDFYEQYF.

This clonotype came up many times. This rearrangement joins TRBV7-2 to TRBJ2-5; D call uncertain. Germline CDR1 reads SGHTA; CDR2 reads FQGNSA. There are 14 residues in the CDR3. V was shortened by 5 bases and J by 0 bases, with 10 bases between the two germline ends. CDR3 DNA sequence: TGTGCCAGCAGCCCACGGTGGAACCAAGAGACCCAGTACTTC. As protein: CASSPRWNQETQYF.